Listed below are T cell receptor beta chains from one sample, sequenced in a study of shared clonotypes between healthy human individuals. Only in-frame clones appear in the TCRdb table, and some are missing; sequencing was by immunoSEQ multiplex PCR. The sample includes some 1,900,000 clones, roughly 95% of them seen just once. The sequenced sample consisted of naive CD8+ T cells sorted from blood. The receptors stem from a man between 18 and 29 years old in good health. CDR3s include the opening cysteine and the closing phenylalanine or tryptophan. The order of the fields is V gene, J gene, D gene, clone size, CDR3 protein, CDR3 DNA. The D gene is left open where the match is weak. Some rows mark clone size as missing; the rest say once, few, many or name a class of expanded clone.

>TRBV7-3|TRBJ2-7|NA|NA
CASSSHGGGEQYF
TGTGCCAGCAGCTCCCATGGTGGGGGTGAGCAGTACTTC
>TRBV29-1|TRBJ1-1|TRBD1|NA
CSVLPGTGGNTEAFF
TGCAGCGTTTTACCCGGGACAGGGGGGAACACTGAAGCTTTCTTT
>TRBV30|TRBJ1-1|NA|NA
CAWSLSTEAFF
TGTGCCTGGAGTCTGAGTACTGAAGCTTTCTTT
>TRBV29-1|TRBJ2-3|NA|NA
CSVSRASTDTQYF
TGCAGCGTTTCCAGAGCTAGCACAGATACGCAGTATTTT
>TRBV5-4|TRBJ1-1|NA|NA
CASSLSGAVYTEAFF
TGTGCCAGCAGCTTGTCTGGCGCGGTTTACACTGAAGCTTTCTTT
>TRBV4-3|TRBJ2-3|NA|NA
CASSQVVDYYYTDTQYF
TGCGCCAGCAGCCAAGTCGTGGACTACTACTACACAGATACGCAGTATTTT
>TRBV29-1|TRBJ2-7|TRBD2|NA
CSVELRTSGTYEQYF
TGCAGCGTTGAACTTCGGACTAGCGGGACCTACGAGCAGTACTTC
>TRBV7-9|TRBJ2-1|NA|NA
CASSLESRVLRSYNEQFF
TGTGCCAGCAGCTTAGAATCCCGGGTCCTCCGCTCCTACAATGAGCAGTTCTTC
>TRBV19|TRBJ1-2|NA|NA
CASSIDLEEGHYGYTF
TGTGCCAGTAGTATAGATCTAGAGGAGGGGCACTATGGCTACACCTTC
>TRBV7-9|TRBJ2-1|TRBD2|NA
CASSAGTSVRYNEQFF
TGTGCCAGCAGCGCCGGGACTAGCGTTCGCTACAATGAGCAGTTCTTC
>TRBV30|TRBJ1-5|NA|NA
CAWSVSALSNQPQHF
TGTGCCTGGAGTGTCTCTGCCCTTAGCAATCAGCCCCAGCATTTT
>TRBV28|TRBJ2-5|TRBD1|NA
CASSQTGNGQETQYF
TGTGCCAGCAGCCAGACAGGGAACGGACAAGAGACCCAGTACTTC
>TRBV7-9|TRBJ2-2|NA|NA
CASSPITGELFF
TGTGCCAGCAGCCCAATTACCGGGGAGCTGTTTTTT
>TRBV9|TRBJ1-1|NA|few
CASSVGGRGDTEAFF
TGTGCCAGCAGCGTAGGGGGGCGCGGGGACACTGAAGCTTTCTTT
>TRBV6-5|TRBJ1-1|TRBD1|NA
CASSLSGTGNTEAFF
TGTGCCAGCAGTCTATCCGGGACAGGGAACACTGAAGCTTTCTTT
>TRBV11-2|TRBJ2-1|TRBD2|NA
CASSSGGSYNEQFF
TGTGCCAGCAGCTCGGGGGGGTCCTACAATGAGCAGTTCTTC
>TRBV7-9|TRBJ2-6|TRBD2|NA
CATAGAGANVLTF
TGTGCCACTGCGGGGGCTGGGGCCAACGTCCTGACTTTC
>TRBV18|TRBJ2-7|NA|once
CASSPSGPWQYF
TGTGCCAGCTCACCGAGTGGACCTTGGCAGTACTTC
>TRBV10-3|TRBJ2-5|TRBD2|NA
CAISGTSGSGETQYF
TGTGCCATCAGCGGGACTAGCGGGAGTGGAGAGACCCAGTACTTC
>TRBV4-3|TRBJ1-2|NA|NA
CASSQDRASWGYTF
TGCGCCAGCAGCCAAGATAGGGCCTCTTGGGGCTACACCTTC
>TRBV4-3|TRBJ2-3|NA|NA
CASSHRTPKSSTDTQYF
TGCGCCAGCAGCCACAGGACCCCCAAGAGTAGCACAGATACGCAGTATTTT
>TRBV7-9|TRBJ1-1|NA|few
CASFFGTEAFF
TGTGCCAGCTTCTTCGGCACTGAAGCTTTCTTT
>TRBV29-1|TRBJ2-7|NA|NA
CSVGPGPPSYEQYF
TGCAGCGTTGGTCCCGGGCCACCTTCCTACGAGCAGTACTTC
>TRBV2|TRBJ2-1|NA|NA
CARQRNEQFF
TGTGCCAGGCAGAGAAATGAGCAGTTCTTC
>TRBV11-2|TRBJ2-5|NA|NA
CASSRAPGGGHQETQYF
TGTGCCAGCAGCCGGGCACCGGGCGGGGGCCACCAAGAGACCCAGTACTTC
>TRBV4-1|TRBJ2-7|NA|few
CASSQLQGRTYEQYF
TGCGCCAGCAGCCAACTGCAGGGGCGGACCTACGAGCAGTACTTC
>TRBV11-3|TRBJ1-1|NA|NA
CASSAGAATEAFF
TGTGCCAGCAGCGCAGGGGCGGCGACTGAAGCTTTCTTT